This record covers a single TCR beta chain. This specimen comes from a study of blood T cells in healthy people across ages. Combining a sample-barcoded 5' primer with a J-beta primer mix, a second PCR ran for about 7 to 12 cycles. TCRdb analysed the 5' RACE reads with MiXCR anew, one entry per CDR3 protein. The table has about 1.8 million distinct CDR3 sequences, roughly 50% seen once. This TCR was sampled from a woman between 40 and 50 years old in good health. The sequenced sample was blood.

The CDR3 nucleotides are TGTGCCAGCAGTGACGACATAGAACAGGGGGCTGAAGGCTACACCTTC. The encoded protein is CASSDDIEQGAEGYTF. The chain uses TRBV25-1 and TRBJ1-2, with TRBD1 identical over 9 bases. Germline values: CDR1 MGHDK, CDR2 SYGVNS. CDR3 length: 16 amino acids. V shed 3 bases and J 8 bases; nucleotides not matched to a gene: 13.